This T cell receptor beta chain was documented in a study of shared clonotypes between healthy human individuals. Study overall: Serving as donors were a couple of women and three men, whose ages spanned 18 to 49. General study findings and limits: Naive subsets generally had larger estimated richness than memory subsets. Only blood underwent sampling, and tissue repertoires likely differ.

In this sample, this clone turned up a few times. No antigen is known for it. Naivety among CD8 cells was defined by CD45RO negativity and positive CCR7 selection, thereby excluding terminally differentiated effector memory CD45RA+ cells. All the donors were Caucasian adults who lived in Nashville, Tennessee. Profiling relied on immunoSEQ multiplex PCR, and the TCRdb table lists in-frame clones only, not all of them. The sample has approximately 1.9 million clones, around 93% seen once. The CDR3 sequence is 13 residues long. Germline CDR1 is LNHDA and CDR2 is SQIVND (reference sequence). Trimming pared 6 bases from V and 1 base from J, leaving 9 bases between.

This TCR was recovered from a man aged 18 to 30 in good health. Some clones in this sample may be carry-over from other donors' samples. The chain recombines TRBV19 with TRBJ1-1; D not certain. Sequencing used naive CD8+ T cells from PBMCs. In DNA form, the CDR3 reads TGTGCCAGTAGACTCGGAAAGAACACTGAAGCTTTCTTT. Protein: CASRLGKNTEAFF.